These 10 T cell receptor beta chains came from one sample sequenced in a study of shared clonotypes between healthy human individuals. Produced via immunoSEQ multiplex PCR; TCRdb's table is partial and in-frame only. The sample comprises about 490,000 clones, around three quarters of which are singletons, and roughly 12% rests with the top ten. What was sequenced was PBMCs. Receptors originate from a woman aged 35 to 49 in good health. Some clones in this sample may be carry-over from other donors' samples.

The CDR3 DNA reads TGCAGCGTTGGTAGGGATTACGAGCAGTACTTC. As protein: CSVGRDYEQYF. V is TRBV29-1 and J is TRBJ2-7; D is undetermined. Per the germline V gene, CDR1 is SQVTM and CDR2 is ANQGSEA. The CDR3 runs to 11 residues. V was trimmed by 4 bases and J by 4 bases, leaving 8 bases between them.

In its sample, this clone was seen once. V usage is TRBV27 and J usage is TRBJ1-1; D gene ambiguous. CDR1 and CDR2 from the germline V gene are MNHEY and SMNVEV (reference sequence). The CDR3 totals 13 residues. V shed 10 bases and J shed 0 bases, with 12 bases lying between them. This CDR3 is CATRRALNTEAFF. CDR3 coding DNA: TGTGCCACCCGGAGGGCATTGAACACTGAAGCTTTCTTT.

This clone was observed at least ten times. The V call is TRBV19, the J call TRBJ2-7; D gene unclear. V was trimmed by 9 bases and J by 2 bases, leaving 14 bases between them. This CDR3 region has 13 residues. The germline V gene encodes CDR1 LNHDA and CDR2 SQIVND (reference sequence). CDR3 residues: CASRHTGAYEQYF. Here the CDR3 DNA reads TGTGCCAGCCGACACACGGGCGCCTACGAGCAGTACTTC.

This rearrangement joins TRBV7-3 to TRBJ2-1; 15 bases agree with TRBD2. CDR1 SGHTA and CDR2 FQGTGA come from the germline V gene. CDR3 length: 16 amino acids. The V and J ends lost 0 bases and 15 bases, in that order; junction bases with no gene match: 9. For the CDR3, the DNA is TGTGCCAGCAGCTTAACGGGGACTAGCGGGAGGAGGGCTAGGTTCTTC. Translation: CASSLTGTSGRRARFF.

This clone has only a few counts. The chain is built from TRBV11-1 and TRBJ2-5; 11 nucleotides agree with TRBD2. The V gene end was trimmed by 7 bases and the J gene end by 4 bases; junction bases not matched to a gene: 17. Germline values: CDR1 SGHAT, CDR2 FQDESV (reference sequence). This CDR3 has 18 residues. CDR3 nucleotides: TGTGCCAGCACTAAGACAGGGACTAGCGGACCCAGGGGAGAGACCCAGTACTTC. As protein: CASTKTGTSGPRGETQYF.

The chain joins TRBV5-1 to TRBJ2-3; 11 nucleotides agree with TRBD1. The length of the CDR3 is 14 residues. Germline V lookup: CDR1 SGHRS, CDR2 YFSETQ. Losses at the gene ends were 7 bases for V and 0 bases for J; bases not matched to a gene: 1. The CDR3 is CASGQGASTDTQYF. Written as DNA, the CDR3 is TGCGCCAGCGGACAGGGGGCTAGCACAGATACGCAGTATTTT.

The rearrangement links TRBV6-4 to TRBJ2-7; 8 nucleotides match TRBD1. V lost 3 bases to trimming and J lost 2 bases; unmatched junction nucleotides: 15. The length of the CDR3 is 18 residues. Germline CDR1 reads MRHNA; CDR2 reads SNTAGT. CDR3 coding DNA: TGTGCCAGCAGTGATATTGGACAGGGCTTTTCCTTTACCTACGAGCAGTACTTC. Protein sequence: CASSDIGQGFSFTYEQYF.

V and J are TRBV9 and TRBJ2-3, with no clear D. The V end lost 4 bases, the J end lost 0 bases, and 12 bases lay between the germline ends. From germline, CDR1 is SGDLS and CDR2 YYNGEE. CDR3 length equals 15 residues. CDR3: CASSPDGHSTDTQYF. The DNA of the CDR3 is TGTGCCAGCAGCCCCGACGGTCATAGCACAGATACGCAGTATTTT.

The genes are TRBV11-2 and TRBJ2-3, with 9 bases lining up with TRBD1. The V gene's germline CDR1 is SGHAT and CDR2 FQNNGV. The CDR3 extends over 17 amino acids. Trimming removed 6 bases from V and 4 bases from J; junction bases left unmatched: 14. The CDR3 sequence is CASRRRGTGKTSDTQYF. Here the CDR3 DNA reads TGTGCCAGCAGGCGAAGGGGGACAGGGAAAACTTCAGATACGCAGTATTTT.

J is TRBJ1-1 and V is TRBV12-5; D ambiguous. Deletions cut 5 bases from V and 6 bases from J, with 16 bases between. The germline CDR1 and CDR2 sequences are LGHNT and FRNRAP. The CDR3 has 14 amino acids. CDR3 DNA sequence: TGTGCTAGTGGTCTCGAGGGTCGGGCGGCTGAAGCTTTCTTT. This gives the protein CASGLEGRAAEAFF.